This T cell receptor beta chain stems from a study of Graves' ophthalmopathy and Graves' hyperthyroidism. CDR3 regions of TCR beta were amplified from RNA transcripts. HTBI primers were employed in first-round RT-PCR, then a second-round multiplex PCR followed. MiXCR, run by TCRdb on the multiplex PCR reads, gives a single entry per CDR3 protein. Of 300,000 to 350,000 distinct CDR3 sequences listed, roughly a sixth are singletons. The diagnosis combined clinical symptoms, thyroxine, TRAb, thyroid ultrasound and orbital computed tomography scans. Isolation of PBMCs was performed using 10 ml of fresh peripheral blood. The CDR3 totals 16 residues. Germline V CDR1 and CDR2: SGHKS, YYEKEE (reference sequence). Trimming left V 0 bases short and J 4 bases short, with 16 bases between.

The rearrangement joins TRBV5-5 to TRBJ1-1; tentatively, D is TRBD1 (6 bases). The receptor comes from an adult man with Graves' ophthalmopathy. Sample: peripheral blood. The CDR3: CASSLVGGRGSTEAFF. Written as DNA, the CDR3 is TGTGCCAGCAGCTTGGTGGGGGGGCGGGGTAGCACTGAAGCTTTCTTT.